These T cell receptor beta chains were read from a single sample in a study of cytomegalovirus exposure and HLA in healthy donors. The table came from immunoSEQ multiplex PCR; TCRdb's copy has only in-frame clones and leaves some out. Of roughly 150,000 clones listed, about a tenth are singletons. Sequences were obtained from PBMCs. The receptors stem from a male donor in good health and CMV-seronegative. Both conserved end residues are part of each CDR3. The D gene is left open where the match is weak. Clone sizes are given selectively: once, few, many, or a class where the clone is expanded.

d_call j_call clone_size v_call cdr3_aa cdr3_nt
. TRBJ2-6 . TRBV15 CATSRPVLFSGANVLTF TGTGCCACCAGCAGACCAGTTCTCTTCTCTGGGGCCAACGTCCTGACTTTC
. TRBJ2-5 . TRBV4-2 CATSRERTVQETQYF TGTGCCACCAGTCGGGAGCGTACAGTTCAAGAGACCCAGTACTTC
TRBD2 TRBJ2-7 few TRBV28 CASAKDKRELFSEQYF TGTGCCAGCGCAAAGGATAAGCGGGAGTTGTTCTCCGAGCAGTACTTC
. TRBJ2-7 . TRBV2 CASSVSGVKSYEQYF TGTGCCAGCAGTGTGTCCGGGGTGAAGTCCTACGAGCAGTACTTC
TRBD2 TRBJ2-1 . TRBV19 CASTRLAGGPHEQFF TGTGCCAGTACCCGACTAGCGGGAGGACCCCATGAGCAGTTCTTC
TRBD2 TRBJ2-1 few TRBV4-2 CASSQARGGEQFF TGTGCCAGCAGCCAGGCTCGGGGGGGTGAGCAGTTCTTC
TRBD1 TRBJ2-1 . TRBV29-1 CSGRTGSYNEQFF TGCAGCGGAAGGACAGGTTCCTACAATGAGCAGTTCTTC
. TRBJ1-2 few TRBV27 CASSFGGVTGYTF TGTGCCAGCAGTTTTGGCGGGGTCACCGGCTACACCTTC
. TRBJ2-1 few TRBV4-1 CASSLGILTPNEQFF TGCGCCAGCAGCCTCGGGATCCTTACCCCAAATGAGCAGTTCTTC
. TRBJ2-2 . TRBV9 CASSVTGTNTGELFF TGTGCCAGCAGCGTTACCGGGACTAACACCGGGGAGCTGTTTTTT
. TRBJ2-1 few TRBV7-9 CASTGTPNEQFF TGTGCCAGCACCGGGACTCCCAATGAGCAGTTCTTC
. TRBJ2-5 . TRBV2 CASSHPGFQETQYF TGTGCCAGCAGTCATCCGGGATTCCAAGAGACCCAGTACTTC
TRBD1 TRBJ1-1 . TRBV29-1 CSVGSGTGPTEAFF TGCAGCGTTGGCTCCGGGACAGGTCCCACTGAAGCTTTCTTT
. TRBJ1-2 few TRBV6-4 CASFVGNNYGYTF TGTGCCAGCTTCGTCGGGAATAACTATGGCTACACCTTC
. TRBJ1-4 . TRBV7-9 CASSPSPGGDHEKLFF TGTGCCAGCAGCCCCTCACCGGGAGGGGATCATGAAAAACTGTTTTTT
TRBD2 TRBJ2-7 . TRBV28 CASSLAGTGGQEQYF TGTGCCAGCAGTTTAGCAGGGACGGGAGGGCAAGAGCAGTACTTC
TRBD2 TRBJ2-5 few TRBV29-1 CSVTSGGPAETQYF TGCAGCGTCACTAGCGGGGGGCCGGCTGAGACCCAGTACTTC
. TRBJ2-7 few TRBV2 CASRAGRDLYEQYF TGTGCCAGCAGGGCGGGGCGAGACTTATACGAGCAGTACTTC
. TRBJ2-7 . TRBV14 CASSPEPFPNYEQYF TGTGCCAGCAGCCCGGAGCCCTTCCCCAACTACGAGCAGTACTTC
TRBD2 TRBJ2-1 few TRBV18 CASCPRGGHEQFF TGTGCCAGCTGCCCGAGGGGAGGGCATGAGCAGTTCTTC
TRBD1 TRBJ1-2 few TRBV28 CASSLDRTFYGYTF TGTGCCAGCAGTTTGGACAGGACCTTCTATGGCTACACCTTC
. TRBJ2-2 once TRBV5-1 CASSRTGTNTGELFF TGCGCCAGCAGCCGAACCGGGACAAACACCGGGGAGCTGTTTTTT
. TRBJ2-6 . TRBV6-1 CASSVDSKGANVLTF TGTGCCAGCAGTGTCGACAGTAAAGGGGCCAACGTCCTGACTTTC
TRBD1 TRBJ2-7 . TRBV5-1 CASSPRPGTGVSSHDEQYF TGCGCCAGCAGCCCTCGTCCCGGGACAGGGGTGAGTTCTCACGACGAGCAGTACTTC
. TRBJ2-7 . TRBV9 CASSVVPVSYEQYF TGTGCCAGCAGCGTAGTACCAGTCTCCTACGAGCAGTACTTC
. TRBJ2-5 . TRBV6-4 CASRARKGGETQYF TGTGCCAGCAGGGCTAGAAAGGGAGGAGAGACCCAGTACTTC